A selection of T cell receptor beta chains follows, all from one sample in a study of PD-1 blockade in mismatch repair-deficient tumors. Some clones are missing from TCRdb's copy, which holds only in-frame ones; the method was immunoSEQ multiplex PCR. This sample yields under 150,000 clones, of which more than 85% are seen a single time; approximately 13% belongs to the top ten. The sequencing here drew on peripheral blood, taken 44 weeks after starting pembrolizumab. All receptors derive from an adult with mismatch repair-deficient cancer. CDR3s include the opening cysteine and the closing phenylalanine or tryptophan. Each record gives: V gene, J gene, clone size, D gene, CDR3 protein, CDR3 DNA. The D gene is left open where the match is weak. Clone size is shown for a subset of rows, as once, few, many or a class of expanded clone.

>TRBV6-1|TRBJ2-7|.|TRBD2
CASSEASGRAEQYF
TGTGCCAGCAGTGAGGCTAGCGGGAGAGCCGAGCAGTACTTC
>TRBV7-9|TRBJ1-5|.|.
CASSLEGVRNQPQHF
TGTGCCAGCAGCTTAGAAGGGGTTCGCAATCAGCCCCAGCATTTT
>TRBV28|TRBJ2-7|once|TRBD2
CASSPLGTSGSPAEQYF
TGTGCCAGCAGTCCTCTCGGGACTAGCGGGAGTCCTGCCGAGCAGTACTTC
>TRBV29-1|TRBJ2-7|.|.
CSVGGLVSYEQYF
TGCAGCGTTGGTGGGCTAGTATCCTACGAGCAGTACTTC
>TRBV19|TRBJ2-7|.|TRBD2
CASSISGAGVHEQYF
TGTGCCAGTAGTATATCGGGAGCGGGAGTCCACGAGCAGTACTTC
>TRBV30|TRBJ1-1|.|TRBD1
CAWRGGTDKWYAEAFF
TGTGCCTGGAGAGGGGGGACAGATAAATGGTACGCTGAAGCTTTCTTT
>TRBV15|TRBJ2-1|.|.
CATSRFRDSRAEQFF
TGTGCCACCAGCAGATTCCGGGACTCCAGGGCTGAACAGTTCTTC
>TRBV9|TRBJ1-2|.|.
CASSVGGGSNYGYTF
TGTGCCAGCAGCGTAGGAGGAGGGTCGAACTATGGCTACACCTTC
>TRBV2|TRBJ2-2|.|TRBD1
CASWKDRADTGELFF
TGTGCCAGTTGGAAGGACAGGGCTGACACCGGGGAGCTGTTTTTT
>TRBV6-1|TRBJ2-1|once|.
CASSSAGHTYNEQFF
TGTGCCAGCAGCTCGGCGGGACACACCTACAATGAGCAGTTCTTC
>TRBV4-2|TRBJ2-3|.|.
CASSQDTRVGDTQYF
TGTGCCAGCAGCCAAGATACCCGGGTTGGAGATACGCAGTATTTT
>TRBV29-1|TRBJ2-1|.|.
CSGKHRAPYNEQFF
TGCAGCGGTAAACACAGGGCGCCCTACAATGAGCAGTTCTTC
>TRBV18|TRBJ2-5|.|.
CASSPSARETQYF
TGTGCCAGCTCACCAAGTGCCAGAGAGACCCAGTACTTC
>TRBV4-3|TRBJ2-1|.|.
CASSHTGGASNEQFF
TGCGCCAGCAGCCACACAGGGGGGGCGAGCAATGAGCAGTTCTTC
>TRBV29-1|TRBJ2-7|.|TRBD1
CSVTLPGQGLEQYF
TGCAGCGTCACCCTACCGGGACAGGGGCTCGAGCAGTACTTC
>TRBV5-5|TRBJ1-2|.|.
CASSLLGRNTF
TGTGCCAGCAGCTTACTCGGGCGGAACACCTTC
>TRBV6-1|TRBJ1-5|.|TRBD1
CASSGGTGPNSNQPQHF
TGTGCCAGCAGTGGCGGGACAGGGCCAAATAGCAATCAGCCCCAGCATTTT
>TRBV7-9|TRBJ2-5|once|.
CASSPEGVGETQYF
TGTGCCAGCAGCCCAGAGGGGGTTGGAGAGACCCAGTACTTC
>TRBV9|TRBJ2-3|.|TRBD1
CASSGGGTGPTDTQYF
TGTGCCAGCAGCGGAGGGGGGACAGGGCCCACAGATACGCAGTATTTT
>TRBV7-8|TRBJ1-5|.|TRBD1
CASSDSWTGGRGVGQPQHF
TGTGCCAGCAGCGATAGCTGGACAGGGGGAAGGGGGGTCGGTCAGCCCCAGCATTTT
>TRBV4-1|TRBJ2-3|.|TRBD1
CASSQQYGQASTDTQYF
TGCGCCAGCAGCCAGCAATACGGACAGGCTAGCACAGATACGCAGTATTTT
>TRBV13|TRBJ1-2|.|.
CASSFHGRQRIYGYTF
TGTGCCAGCAGCTTTCACGGGAGGCAGCGAATCTATGGCTACACCTTC
>TRBV10-1|TRBJ2-2|.|.
CASTQPWSTGELFF
TGCGCCAGCACCCAGCCCTGGAGTACCGGGGAGCTGTTTTTT
>TRBV27|TRBJ2-1|.|.
CASSLRTGRASSYNEQFF
TGTGCCAGCAGTCTCCGGACAGGGAGGGCTAGCTCCTACAATGAGCAGTTCTTC
>TRBV10-3|TRBJ2-3|.|.
CAISEPRASTDTQYF
TGTGCCATCAGTGAGCCACGGGCAAGCACAGATACGCAGTATTTT
>TRBV2|TRBJ2-5|.|.
CASRAGVTQGLGTQYF
TGTGCCAGCAGGGCAGGGGTGACACAGGGCTTGGGGACCCAGTACTTC
>TRBV15|TRBJ2-5|.|.
CATSRATGSPNLETQYF
TGTGCCACCAGCAGAGCCACAGGGAGCCCCAACTTAGAGACCCAGTACTTC
>TRBV6-1|TRBJ2-3|.|.
CASSGRGTDTQYF
TGTGCCAGCAGTGGCCGAGGCACAGATACGCAGTATTTT
>TRBV5-4|TRBJ2-5|.|.
CASSLVQNQETQYF
TGTGCCAGCAGCTTGGTCCAGAACCAAGAGACCCAGTACTTC
>TRBV9|TRBJ2-1|once|.
CASSVSDQGEQFF
TGTGCCAGCAGCGTATCGGACCAGGGGGAGCAGTTCTTC
>TRBV6-4|TRBJ2-1|medium-sized|TRBD2
CASSDSTSGSNEQFF
TGTGCCAGCAGTGACTCGACTAGCGGGAGCAATGAGCAGTTCTTC
>TRBV5-6|TRBJ1-5|.|.
CASSLWLAQVLGNQPQHF
TGTGCCAGCAGCTTATGGTTGGCACAGGTCCTGGGCAATCAGCCCCAGCATTTT
>TRBV9|TRBJ1-5|.|.
CASSVHGLDEPQHF
TGTGCCAGCAGCGTCCACGGGTTGGATGAGCCCCAGCATTTT
>TRBV10-3|TRBJ2-5|.|.
CAISESNEETQYF
TGTGCCATCAGTGAGTCCAATGAGGAGACCCAGTACTTC
>TRBV6-5|TRBJ2-7|.|TRBD1
CASSTPGQGLYEQYF
TGTGCCAGCAGTACCCCTGGACAGGGGCTATACGAGCAGTACTTC
>TRBV5-5|TRBJ1-1|.|.
CASSLDVPTQNTEAFF
TGTGCCAGCAGCTTGGACGTCCCAACCCAGAACACTGAAGCTTTCTTT
>TRBV13|TRBJ2-7|.|.
CASSLLGREQYF
TGTGCCAGCAGCTTATTAGGAAGGGAGCAGTACTTC
>TRBV11-2|TRBJ1-1|.|.
CATGWTSGTEAFF
TGTGCCACCGGGTGGACATCCGGCACTGAAGCTTTCTTT
>TRBV15|TRBJ2-4|.|.
CATSSQGGSKNIQYF
TGTGCCACCAGTTCCCAGGGGGGGTCCAAAAACATTCAGTACTTC
>TRBV6-1|TRBJ1-5|.|.
CASSDYSDSWNQPQHF
TGTGCCAGCAGTGATTATTCGGACAGTTGGAATCAGCCCCAGCATTTT
>TRBV4-1|TRBJ2-7|.|.
CASSHTGQAYEQYF
TGCGCCAGCAGCCATACGGGTCAGGCCTACGAGCAGTACTTC
>TRBV13|TRBJ2-1|.|TRBD2
CASSLGGGTSGYNEQFF
TGTGCCAGCAGCTTAGGCGGTGGGACTAGCGGGTACAATGAGCAGTTCTTC
>TRBV11-1|TRBJ2-3|.|.
CASSSYPSDTDTQYF
TGTGCCAGCAGCTCCTATCCTAGCGACACAGATACGCAGTATTTT
>TRBV2|TRBJ2-1|.|.
CASSVEVLSYNEQFF
TGTGCCAGCAGTGTAGAGGTCCTTTCCTACAATGAGCAGTTCTTC
>TRBV10-1|TRBJ2-6|.|.
CASSSGTPRSGANVLTF
TGCGCCAGCAGTTCCGGGACACCTCGCTCTGGGGCCAACGTCCTGACTTTC
>TRBV4-3|TRBJ1-4|.|TRBD1
CASSQRDSATNEKLFF
TGCGCCAGCAGCCAGAGGGACAGTGCAACTAATGAAAAACTGTTTTTT
>TRBV5-1|TRBJ2-7|once|.
CASSLVYKDHNEQYF
TGCGCCAGCAGCTTGGTCTATAAGGATCACAACGAGCAGTACTTC
>TRBV29-1|TRBJ2-2|.|.
CSVVGGSTGELFF
TGCAGCGTTGTTGGGGGTTCCACCGGGGAGCTGTTTTTT
>TRBV21-1|TRBJ2-5|.|.
CASSADSGNSEVKETQYF
TGTGCCAGCAGCGCGGATAGCGGGAATTCGGAAGTGAAGGAGACCCAGTACTTC
>TRBV7-8|TRBJ1-1|.|.
CASSFTPGENTEAFF
TGTGCCAGCAGCTTCACACCGGGAGAAAACACTGAAGCTTTCTTT
>TRBV13|TRBJ1-5|.|.
CASSLGGGSQPQHF
TGTGCCAGCAGCTTAGGGGGGGGAAGTCAGCCCCAGCATTTT
>TRBV27|TRBJ2-5|.|.
CASSSSPPQETQYF
TGTGCCAGCAGTTCTAGCCCCCCGCAAGAGACCCAGTACTTC
>TRBV14|TRBJ2-3|.|.
CASSQDAGFADTQYF
TGTGCCAGCAGCCAAGACGCAGGGTTTGCAGATACGCAGTATTTT
>TRBV19|TRBJ2-3|.|.
CAVAESTDTQYF
TGTGCCGTGGCAGAGAGCACAGATACGCAGTATTTT
>TRBV25-1|TRBJ2-5|few|.
CASSESQGLETQYF
TGTGCCAGCAGTGAATCGCAGGGGCTGGAGACCCAGTACTTC